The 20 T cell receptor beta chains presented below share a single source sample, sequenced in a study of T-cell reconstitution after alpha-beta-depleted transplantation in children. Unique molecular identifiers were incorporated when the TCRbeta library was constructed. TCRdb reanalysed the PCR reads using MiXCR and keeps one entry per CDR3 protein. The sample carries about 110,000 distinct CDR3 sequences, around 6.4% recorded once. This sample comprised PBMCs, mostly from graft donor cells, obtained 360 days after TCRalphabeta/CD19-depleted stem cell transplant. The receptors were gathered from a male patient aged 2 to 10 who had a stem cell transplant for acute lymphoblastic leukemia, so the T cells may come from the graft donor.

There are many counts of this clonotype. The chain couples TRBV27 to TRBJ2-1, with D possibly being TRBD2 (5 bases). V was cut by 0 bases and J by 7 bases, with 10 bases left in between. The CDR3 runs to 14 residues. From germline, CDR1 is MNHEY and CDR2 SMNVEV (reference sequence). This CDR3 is CASSLSGRVNEQFF. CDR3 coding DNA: TGTGCCAGCAGTTTATCGGGGAGAGTTAATGAGCAGTTCTTC.

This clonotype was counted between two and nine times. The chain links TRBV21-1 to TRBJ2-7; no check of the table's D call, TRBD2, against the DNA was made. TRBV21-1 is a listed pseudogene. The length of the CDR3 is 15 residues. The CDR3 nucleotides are TGTGCCGATTCAAGACGGGGGAGGGGAGGGGACGAGCAGTACTTC. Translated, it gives CADSRRGRGGDEQYF.

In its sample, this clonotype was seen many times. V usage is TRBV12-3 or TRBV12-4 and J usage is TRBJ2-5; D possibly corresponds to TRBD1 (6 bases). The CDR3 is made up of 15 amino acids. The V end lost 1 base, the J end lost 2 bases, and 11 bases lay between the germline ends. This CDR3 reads CASSLGDTSQETQYF. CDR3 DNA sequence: TGTGCCAGCAGTTTAGGGGACACCTCTCAAGAGACCCAGTACTTC.

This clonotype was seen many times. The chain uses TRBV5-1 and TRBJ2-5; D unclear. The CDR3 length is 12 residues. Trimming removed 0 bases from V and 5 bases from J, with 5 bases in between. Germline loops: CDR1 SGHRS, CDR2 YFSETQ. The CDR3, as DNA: TGCGCCAGCAGCTTGGTGGGGGAGACCCAGTACTTC. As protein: CASSLVGETQYF.

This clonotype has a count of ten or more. As DNA, the CDR3 is TGTGCCAGCAGCTCTCCTTATGAGCAGTTCTTC. Protein sequence: CASSSPYEQFF. The V call is TRBV11-2, the J call TRBJ2-1, with D uncertain. Germline CDR1 is SGHAT and CDR2 is FQNNGV. This CDR3 contains 11 residues. V was shortened by 4 bases and J by 8 bases, with 6 bases between the two germline ends.

The CDR3 region has the DNA TGTGCCAGTAGTATTTTTGGACAGCCTGAAGCTTTCTTT. Protein product: CASSIFGQPEAFF. The V gene is TRBV19, the J gene TRBJ1-1, with D possibly matching TRBD1 (6 bases). Germline V gene lookup returns CDR1 LNHDA and CDR2 SQIVND (reference sequence). This CDR3 spans 13 amino acids. Trimming took 3 bases from V and 6 from J, leaving 11 bases between them.

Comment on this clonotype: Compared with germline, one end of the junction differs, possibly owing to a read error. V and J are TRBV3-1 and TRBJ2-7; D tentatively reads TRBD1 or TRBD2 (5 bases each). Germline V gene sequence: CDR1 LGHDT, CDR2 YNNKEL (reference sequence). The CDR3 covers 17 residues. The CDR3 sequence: CACSHRDRLHFSYEQYF. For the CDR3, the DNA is TGTGCCTGCAGCCATCGGGACCGTCTCCACTTTTCCTACGAGCAGTACTTC.

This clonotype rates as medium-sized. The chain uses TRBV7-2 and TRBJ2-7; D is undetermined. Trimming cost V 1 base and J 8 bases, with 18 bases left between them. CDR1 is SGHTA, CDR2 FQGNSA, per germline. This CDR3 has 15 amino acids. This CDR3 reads CASSLELAAPDQQYF. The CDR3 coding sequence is TGTGCCAGCAGCTTAGAACTCGCGGCCCCCGATCAGCAGTACTTC.

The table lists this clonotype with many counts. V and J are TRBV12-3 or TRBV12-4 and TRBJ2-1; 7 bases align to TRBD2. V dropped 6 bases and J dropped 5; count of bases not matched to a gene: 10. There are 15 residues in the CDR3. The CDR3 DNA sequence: TGTGCCAGCAGCCTGGAAACTAGCGCAAACAATGAGCAGTTCTTC. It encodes CASSLETSANNEQFF.

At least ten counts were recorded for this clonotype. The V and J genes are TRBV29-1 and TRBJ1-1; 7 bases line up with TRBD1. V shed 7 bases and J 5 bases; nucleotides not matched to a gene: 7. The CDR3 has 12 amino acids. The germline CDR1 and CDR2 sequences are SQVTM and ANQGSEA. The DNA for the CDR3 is TGCAGCGCTTGGACAGGTCGAACTGAAGCTTTCTTT. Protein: CSAWTGRTEAFF.

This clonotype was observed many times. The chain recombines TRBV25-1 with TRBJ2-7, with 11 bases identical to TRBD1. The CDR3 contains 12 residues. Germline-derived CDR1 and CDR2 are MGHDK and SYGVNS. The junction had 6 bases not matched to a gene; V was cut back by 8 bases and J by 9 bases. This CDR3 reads CASGQGALGQYF. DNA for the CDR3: TGTGCCAGCGGACAGGGGGCTCTAGGGCAGTACTTC.

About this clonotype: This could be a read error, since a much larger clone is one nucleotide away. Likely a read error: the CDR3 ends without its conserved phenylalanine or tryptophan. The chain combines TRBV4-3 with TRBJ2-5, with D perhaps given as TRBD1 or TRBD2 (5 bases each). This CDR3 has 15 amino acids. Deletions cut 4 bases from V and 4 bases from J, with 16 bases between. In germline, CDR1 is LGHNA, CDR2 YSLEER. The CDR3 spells CASSPAGGLGETQYL. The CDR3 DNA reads TGCGCCAGCAGCCCAGCTGGGGGTTTGGGAGAGACCCAGTACTTA.

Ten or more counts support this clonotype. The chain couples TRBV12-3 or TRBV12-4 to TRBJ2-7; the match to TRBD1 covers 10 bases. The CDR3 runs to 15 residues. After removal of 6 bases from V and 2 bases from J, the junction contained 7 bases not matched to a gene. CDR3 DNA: TGTGCCAGCAGCCTGGGACAGGGGAGAGCCTACGAGCAGTACTTC. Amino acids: CASSLGQGRAYEQYF.

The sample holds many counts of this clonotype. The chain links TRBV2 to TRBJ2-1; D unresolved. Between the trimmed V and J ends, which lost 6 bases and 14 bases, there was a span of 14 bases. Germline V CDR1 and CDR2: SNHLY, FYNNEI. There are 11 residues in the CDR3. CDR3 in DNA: TGTGCCAGCAGGACCGGCCTCGGAGAGTTCTTC. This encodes CASRTGLGEFF. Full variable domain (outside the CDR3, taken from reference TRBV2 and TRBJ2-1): EPEVTQTPSHQVTQMGQEVILRCVPISNHLYFYWYRQILGQKVEFLVSFYNNEISEKSEIFDDQFSVERPDGSNFTLKIRSTKLEDSAMYFCASRTGLGEFFGPGTRLTVL.

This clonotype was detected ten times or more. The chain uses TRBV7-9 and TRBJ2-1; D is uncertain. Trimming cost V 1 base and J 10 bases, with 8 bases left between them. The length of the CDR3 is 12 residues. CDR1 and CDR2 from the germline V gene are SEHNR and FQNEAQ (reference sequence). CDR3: CASSLGPPEQFF. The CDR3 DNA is TGTGCCAGCAGCTTAGGGCCCCCAGAGCAGTTCTTC.

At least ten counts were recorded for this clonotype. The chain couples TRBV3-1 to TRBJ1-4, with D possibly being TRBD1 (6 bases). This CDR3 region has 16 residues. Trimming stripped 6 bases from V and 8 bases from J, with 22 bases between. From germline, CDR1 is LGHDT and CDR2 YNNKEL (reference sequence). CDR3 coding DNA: TGTGCCAGCAGTCCAAGAATACCAGGGGTGAAGGAAAAACTGTTTTTT. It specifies CASSPRIPGVKEKLFF.

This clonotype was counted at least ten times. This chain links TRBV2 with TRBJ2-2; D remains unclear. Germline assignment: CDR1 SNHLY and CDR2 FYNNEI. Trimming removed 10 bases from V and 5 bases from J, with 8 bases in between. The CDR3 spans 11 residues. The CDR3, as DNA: TGTGCCATCTTTGGTACCGGGGAGCTGTTTTTT. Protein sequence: CAIFGTGELFF.

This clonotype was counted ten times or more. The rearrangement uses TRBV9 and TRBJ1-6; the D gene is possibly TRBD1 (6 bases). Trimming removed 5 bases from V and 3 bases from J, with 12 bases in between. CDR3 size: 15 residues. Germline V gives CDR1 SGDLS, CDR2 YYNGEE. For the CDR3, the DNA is TGTGCCAGCAGTGCCTCGGACAGCTATAATTCACCCCTCCACTTT. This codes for CASSASDSYNSPLHF.

CDR3 sequence (DNA): TGTGCCACCAGCAGTCGCGGACTAGCAGAGACCCAGTACTTC. Amino acid sequence: CATSSRGLAETQYF. The chain links TRBV15 to TRBJ2-5, with 8 positions matching TRBD2. V was pared by 3 bases and J by 4 bases, with 4 bases of the junction left unmatched. CDR3 length: 14 amino acids. Germline V gene sequence: CDR1 LNHNV, CDR2 YYDKDF (reference sequence). Variable domain in full (rest from reference TRBV15 and TRBJ2-5): DAMVIQNPRYQVTQFGKPVTLSCSQTLNHNVMYWYQQKSSQAPKLLFHYYDKDFNNEADTPDNFQSRRPNTSFCFLDIRSPGLGDTAMYLCATSSRGLAETQYFGPGTRLLVL.

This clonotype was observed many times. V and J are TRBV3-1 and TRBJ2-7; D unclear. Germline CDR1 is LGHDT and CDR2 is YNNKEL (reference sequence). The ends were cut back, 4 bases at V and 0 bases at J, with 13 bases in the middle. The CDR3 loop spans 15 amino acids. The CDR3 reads CASSPRGGSSYEQYF. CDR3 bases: TGTGCCAGCAGCCCTCGCGGCGGAAGCTCCTACGAGCAGTACTTC.